These T cell receptor beta chains were read from a single sample in a study of blood T cell repertoires in COVID-19. Only in-frame clones appear in the TCRdb table, and some are missing; sequencing was by immunoSEQ multiplex PCR. The sample lists about 260,000 clones; 86% were seen once. Sample: PBMCs or T cells enriched from blood (not recorded which). These receptors were taken from a woman between 45 and 65 years old who had recovered from COVID-19. The CDR3 runs from the conserved cysteine through the conserved F or W. A D gene is named only where the DNA matches it firmly. Expanded clones are given a class, and other clones once, few, many or no size at all.

v_call	clone_size	d_call	j_call	cdr3_nt	cdr3_aa
TRBV5-1	NA	TRBD1	TRBJ2-5	TGCGCCAGCAGCTCCGGACAGGGGCGAGAGACCCAGTACTTC	CASSSGQGRETQYF
TRBV7-3	NA	TRBD2	TRBJ2-3	TGTGCCAGCAGCTTACTGGGCGGGAGGGGCAAAGATACGCAGTATTTT	CASSLLGGRGKDTQYF
TRBV5-1	NA	NA	TRBJ2-1	TGCGCCAGCAGCCGTATTGGAAGCGGAAGAGACAATGAGCAGTTCTTC	CASSRIGSGRDNEQFF
TRBV7-6	NA	NA	TRBJ1-5	TGTGCCAGCAGCTTAGGATCTTTCGGCGGCGGACAGCCCCAGCATTTT	CASSLGSFGGGQPQHF
TRBV18	NA	NA	TRBJ1-3	TGTGCCAGCTCGGACAGCGGAAACACCATATATTTT	CASSDSGNTIYF
TRBV11-3	few	TRBD1	TRBJ1-1	TGTGCCAGCAGCCCAGGACAGGGCCACACTGAAGCTTTCTTT	CASSPGQGHTEAFF
TRBV7-6	NA	TRBD1	TRBJ1-6	TGTGCCAGCAGCTTGAGAGACAGGGTGGATTCACCCCTCCACTTT	CASSLRDRVDSPLHF
TRBV18	NA	TRBD2	TRBJ2-7	TGTGCCAGCTCACGAGGTAGCGGGACCGAGCAGTACTTC	CASSRGSGTEQYF
TRBV7-8	few	TRBD2	TRBJ2-3	TGTGCCAGCAGCGTTACGGCTATAGCGGGGGTGGGCTTAGATACGCAGTATTTT	CASSVTAIAGVGLDTQYF
TRBV18	NA	TRBD1	TRBJ1-1	TGTGCCAGCTCACCCAACACAGGGGTTTCGGCTGAAGCTTTCTTT	CASSPNTGVSAEAFF
TRBV7-2	NA	TRBD1	TRBJ1-1	TGTGCCAGCAGCTTTCAGGGACAGCTAAGCACTGAAGCTTTCTTT	CASSFQGQLSTEAFF
TRBV27	NA	NA	TRBJ1-1	TGTGCCAGCAGGCCAGGGGTCCCGAGGACTGAAGCTTTCTTT	CASRPGVPRTEAFF
TRBV7-2	NA	TRBD1	TRBJ1-1	TGTGCCAGCAGCTTCCAAGGGGGCGATTTTAAAGCTTTCTTT	CASSFQGGDFKAFF
TRBV7-9	NA	TRBD1	TRBJ2-2	TGTGCCAGCAGCCCTGGGGCCGGGACAGGGGTTAGCGGGGAGCTGTTTTTT	CASSPGAGTGVSGELFF
TRBV18	once	TRBD1	TRBJ1-6	TGTGCCAGCCGGGGACAGGGAGATTCACCCCTCCACTTT	CASRGQGDSPLHF
TRBV3-1/TRBV3-2	NA	TRBD2	TRBJ2-1	TGTGCCAGCAGCCAAGATTACGATCGTAGCGGGGGGGCCCTATACAATGAGCAGTTCTTC	CASSQDYDRSGGALYNEQFF
TRBV28	NA	TRBD2	TRBJ2-5	TGTGCCAGCTGGGGTAGCGGGTCCGGTGAGACCCAGTACTTC	CASWGSGSGETQYF
TRBV3-1/TRBV3-2	NA	TRBD1	TRBJ2-7	TGTGCCAGCAGCCGCGGACAGGTTAATTCCCACGAGCAGTACTTC	CASSRGQVNSHEQYF
TRBV14	NA	NA	TRBJ2-6	TGTGCCAGCAGCCAAGATTGGTGGAGGGCCTCTGGGGCCAACGTCCTGACTTTC	CASSQDWWRASGANVLTF
TRBV7-9	NA	NA	TRBJ2-5	TGTGCCAGCAGCTTGGAGAGCCAAGAGACCCAGTACTTC	CASSLESQETQYF
TRBV5-4	NA	TRBD2	TRBJ2-3	TGTGCCAGCAGCGGACTAGCGGGGGATACGCAGTATTTT	CASSGLAGDTQYF
TRBV6-4	NA	TRBD1	TRBJ1-3	TGTGCCAGCAGTGACTCCAGGGGGCGCGATTCGGGTAACACCATATATTTT	CASSDSRGRDSGNTIYF
TRBV11-3	NA	TRBD2	TRBJ2-3	TGTGCCAGCAGCCACGGACTAGCGGGAGGGAAAGATACGCAGTATTTT	CASSHGLAGGKDTQYF
TRBV11-2	NA	NA	TRBJ1-1	TGTGCCAGCAGCTTCGCAGGGTACAACACTGAAGCTTTCTTT	CASSFAGYNTEAFF